This TCR beta chain emerged from a study of CD8 T cells in ankylosing spondylitis. Worth noting for this clonotype: Its target is not known.

As the method for making TCR beta libraries, quantitative 5'-RACE with molecular barcodes was used. TCRdb reanalysed the 5' RACE reads using MiXCR and keeps one entry per CDR3 protein. Of fewer than 750,000 distinct CDR3 sequences in the sample, roughly 19% are singletons; the top ten hold 19%. The CDR3 consists of 14 residues. CDR1 is SGHAT, CDR2 FQNNGV, per germline. Trimming took off 5 bases at V and 2 bases at J, with 12 bases between the two ends. Whole-study results and caveats: A subset of motif variants has previously been described in the synovial fluid and blood of reactive arthritis. The study looked at matched synovial fluid samples from ankylosing spondylitis patients. Disease-linked clones were reported to be significantly enriched there. Those disease-linked clones were CD8+; they were also relatively rare in peripheral blood. Several highly homologous variants formed a TCR beta motif that appeared characteristic of ankylosing spondylitis blood.

This clonotype was sampled from a male donor with ankylosing spondylitis. Sequenced input: blood, either unsorted or a sorted T cell fraction (not recorded which). The gene calls are TRBV11-2 and TRBJ2-5, with D possibly called TRBD1 or TRBD2 (5 bases each). The CDR3 here is CASSEGRSQETQYF. The CDR3 DNA is TGTGCCAGCAGCGAGGGACGGTCGCAAGAGACCCAGTACTTC.